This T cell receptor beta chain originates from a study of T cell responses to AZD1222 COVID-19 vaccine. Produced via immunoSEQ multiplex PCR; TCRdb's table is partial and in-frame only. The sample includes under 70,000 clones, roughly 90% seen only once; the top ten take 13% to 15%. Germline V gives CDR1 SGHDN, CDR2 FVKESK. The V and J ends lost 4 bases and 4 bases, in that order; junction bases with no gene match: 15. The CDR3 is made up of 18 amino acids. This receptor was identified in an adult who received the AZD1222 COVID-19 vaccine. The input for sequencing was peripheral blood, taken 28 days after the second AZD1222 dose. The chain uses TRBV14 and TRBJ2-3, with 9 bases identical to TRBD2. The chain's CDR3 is CASSLDVGWGLAADTQYF. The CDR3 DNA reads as TGTGCCAGCAGCCTAGATGTTGGCTGGGGACTAGCCGCAGATACGCAGTATTTT.